These 22 T cell receptor beta chains were sequenced from one sample in a study of T cell clonotyping in hematopoietic cell transplantation. Noted time point: recipient sample about 28 days before transplant, after cytoreduction. TCRdb keeps only in-frame clones here, not all; method: immunoSEQ multiplex PCR. The sample holds about 50,000 clones, approximately 90% seen once. The source was peripheral blood mononuclear cells, collected before stem cell transplant. The receptor set was obtained from a man between 60 and 75 years old with biphenotypic leukemia. Some clones in this sample may be carry-over from other donors' samples.

The rearrangement links TRBV30 to TRBJ1-2; D remains unclear. The CDR3 consists of 12 residues. V was trimmed by 1 base and J by 8 bases, leaving 11 bases between them. Germline V gene data show CDR1 as GTSNPN and CDR2 as SVGIG (reference sequence). The CDR3 region is CAWSGRAGGYTF. The DNA of the CDR3 is TGTGCCTGGAGTGGAAGGGCAGGAGGCTACACCTTC.

The chain employs TRBV7-2 and TRBJ2-1; a weak D match, TRBD2 (5 bases). V lost 1 base and J lost 12, with 16 bases in between. Germline loops: CDR1 SGHTA, CDR2 FQGNSA. The CDR3 has 14 amino acids. The CDR3 DNA is TGTGCCAGCAGCTTAGTTTCAGATAATAGCGTGCAGTTCTTC. Its protein product is CASSLVSDNSVQFF.

The sample holds a few counts of this clone. The chain is built from TRBV6-4 and TRBJ1-5; no definite D call. Deletions cut 3 bases from V and 4 bases from J, with 13 bases between. This CDR3 has 15 residues. Germline-derived CDR1 and CDR2 are MRHNA and SNTAGT. The CDR3 DNA is TGTGCCAGCAGTGAGGTTGCGGGCAGAAATCAGCCCCAGCATTTT. Translating gives CASSEVAGRNQPQHF.

V and J are TRBV19 and TRBJ1-2; possible D gene TRBD1, 5 bases. V lost 10 bases and J 3 bases, leaving 18 bases between the germline ends. Germline V lookup: CDR1 LNHDA, CDR2 SQIVND (reference sequence). The CDR3 is 14 amino acids. This chain's CDR3 is CATKPYRIHYGYTF. The CDR3 nucleotides read TGTGCCACCAAACCTTACAGGATACACTATGGCTACACCTTC.

The J gene is TRBJ1-5, the V gene TRBV27; D gene uncertain. The CDR3 runs to 17 residues. V was pared by 1 base and J by 7 bases, with 20 bases between. Germline-derived CDR1 and CDR2 are MNHEY and SMNVEV (reference sequence). This CDR3 is CASSLYGLAPETQPQHF. As DNA, the CDR3 is TGTGCCAGCAGTTTATACGGGTTGGCCCCTGAGACCCAGCCCCAGCATTTT.

This clone showed up just once. The chain carries TRBV19 and TRBJ2-7, with a weak D call TRBD1 (6 bases). CDR3 length: 15 residues. Germline lookup yields CDR1 LNHDA and CDR2 SQIVND (reference sequence). The germline V and J ends were trimmed by 3 bases and 1 base, with 13 bases remaining between them. This chain's CDR3 is CASSILSGESYEQYF. The CDR3, as DNA: TGTGCCAGTAGTATTCTATCAGGGGAATCCTACGAGCAGTACTTC.

The genes are TRBV6-1 and TRBJ1-2, with D tentatively TRBD1 (6 bases). Trimming took 4 bases from V and 6 from J, leaving 9 bases between them. In germline, CDR1 is MNHNS, CDR2 SASEGT. CDR3 length equals 12 residues. Here the CDR3 reads CASSGYRDGYTF. CDR3 nucleotide sequence: TGTGCCAGCAGTGGATACAGGGATGGCTACACCTTC.

The genes are TRBV5-4 and TRBJ1-1, with D maybe TRBD1 (5 bases). The CDR3 runs 16 residues. Germline lookup yields CDR1 SGHNT and CDR2 YYREEE (reference sequence). V lost 0 bases, J lost 1 base, and 13 bases lay in between. CDR3 amino acids: CASSLGGEWRNTEAFF. The DNA for the CDR3 is TGTGCCAGCAGCTTGGGAGGGGAATGGAGGAACACTGAAGCTTTCTTT.

The V and J genes are TRBV5-1 and TRBJ2-7; D remains unclear. V was clipped by 0 bases and J by 0 bases, with 10 bases between them. The CDR3 is made up of 15 amino acids. Germline V gene sequence: CDR1 SGHRS, CDR2 YFSETQ. The CDR3 here is CASSLDTYDSYEQYF. The CDR3 nucleotides are TGCGCCAGCAGCTTGGACACTTACGACTCCTACGAGCAGTACTTC.

The chain uses TRBV9 and TRBJ2-7, with 10 bases matching TRBD2. CDR1 SGDLS and CDR2 YYNGEE come from the germline V gene. Unmatched junction bases numbered 9, after V lost 4 bases and J lost 5 bases. The CDR3 consists of 15 residues. CDR3 region: CASSPSAGGPNEQYF. The CDR3 nucleotides read TGTGCCAGCAGCCCTTCAGCGGGAGGGCCCAACGAGCAGTACTTC.

The rearrangement uses TRBV7-6 and TRBJ2-3; no clear D gene. Trimming took 4 bases from V and 2 from J, leaving 7 bases between them. CDR1 is SGHVS and CDR2 is FNYEAQ in the germline V gene. The CDR3 is made up of 13 amino acids. The CDR3 loop reads CASSSYYTDTQYF. The CDR3 DNA sequence: TGTGCCAGCAGCTCCTACTACACAGATACGCAGTATTTT.

CDR3: CASRILRSGGNQPQHF. DNA for the CDR3: TGTGCCAGCAGGATACTACGATCTGGGGGCAATCAGCCCCAGCATTTT. V is TRBV28 and J is TRBJ1-5; D remains ambiguous. Germline V gene lookup returns CDR1 MDHEN and CDR2 SYDVKM. The CDR3 consists of 16 residues. The V gene lost 6 bases and the J gene lost 2 bases, with 17 bases spanning the gap.

The V call is TRBV19, the J call TRBJ2-4; 9 bases match TRBD1. This CDR3 has 17 amino acids. V trimming: 5 bases; J trimming: 1 base; junction bases outside the gene matches: 9. Germline CDR1 LNHDA, CDR2 SQIVND (reference sequence). CDR3 bases: TGTGCCAGTAGTCTACAGGGGGCGGGGACGGCCAAAAACATTCAGTACTTC. As protein: CASSLQGAGTAKNIQYF.

CDR3 sequence (DNA): TGTGCCAGCAGCCGGACAGGGCGCACTGAAGCTTTCTTT. Protein sequence: CASSRTGRTEAFF. V usage is TRBV6-1 and J usage is TRBJ1-1; 8 bases fit TRBD1. CDR3 length: 13 amino acids. Germline lookup yields CDR1 MNHNS and CDR2 SASEGT. The V gene end was trimmed by 6 bases and the J gene end by 4 bases; junction bases not matched to a gene: 4.

CDR3 sequence (DNA): TGCGCCAGCAGCTTGGACCCGGGCAAGACCCAGCATTTT. It codes for CASSLDPGKTQHF. The V call is TRBV5-1, the J call TRBJ1-5; D unresolved. V lost 0 bases, J lost 11 bases, and 12 bases lay in between. Germline V gives CDR1 SGHRS, CDR2 YFSETQ. This CDR3 is built from 13 residues.

Concerning this clone itself: The germline gene is not matched at one end of the junction; a read error may be the cause. The rearrangement links TRBV5-1 to TRBJ2-5; D is unresolved. This CDR3 is 13 amino acids long. Germline V lookup: CDR1 SGHRS, CDR2 YFSETQ. In nucleotides, the CDR3 is TGCGCCAGCAGGTTGGAAGGATACGAGACCCAGTACTTC. Its translation is CASRLEGYETQYF.

The chain has TRBV6-5 and TRBJ1-1; D is perhaps TRBD1 (6 bases). Germline V gene sequence: CDR1 MNHEY, CDR2 SVGAGI. Trimming shortened V by 0 bases and J by 8 bases, and 16 bases separated the two germline ends. There are 15 residues in the CDR3. The CDR3 protein is CASSYSEGTPDEAFF. CDR3 nucleotide sequence: TGTGCCAGCAGTTACTCGGAAGGGACACCTGACGAAGCTTTCTTT.

The chain combines TRBV6-1 with TRBJ2-3, with D tentatively TRBD1 (6 bases). V lost 7 bases and J 5 bases, leaving 16 bases between the germline ends. Looked up from germline, CDR1 is MNHNS and CDR2 is SASEGT. The CDR3 loop spans 14 amino acids. The CDR3 sequence: CASKEAGDGDTQYF. The CDR3 nucleotides read TGTGCCAGCAAGGAAGCAGGGGATGGAGATACGCAGTATTTT.

V is TRBV30 and J is TRBJ2-3, with TRBD2 matching 7 bases. The CDR3 spans 14 residues. The germline gives CDR1 GTSNPN, CDR2 SVGIG (reference sequence). V lost 5 bases, J lost 1 base, and 6 bases stayed unmatched. The CDR3 sequence is CAWSRGGGTDTQYF. DNA for the CDR3: TGTGCCTGGTCCCGGGGAGGGGGCACAGATACGCAGTATTTT.

This sequence joins TRBV7-2 and TRBJ1-1; D is undetermined. The CDR3 length is 14 residues. Germline V CDR1 and CDR2: SGHTA, FQGNSA. The ends were cut back, 0 bases at V and 0 bases at J, with 5 bases in the middle. Here the CDR3 reads CASSLAYMNTEAFF. The CDR3 nucleotides are TGTGCCAGCAGCTTAGCCTACATGAACACTGAAGCTTTCTTT.

The chain uses TRBV4-3 and TRBJ2-1; no definite D call. This CDR3 is 14 amino acids long. V was clipped by 0 bases and J by 4 bases, with 7 bases between them. CDR1 LGHNA and CDR2 YSLEER come from the germline V gene. The CDR3 sequence: CASSQERQYNEQFF. DNA of the CDR3: TGCGCCAGCAGCCAAGAAAGACAATACAATGAGCAGTTCTTC.

The chain has TRBV5-6 and TRBJ1-2; 10 bases map to TRBD1. Losses at the gene ends were 4 bases for V and 6 bases for J; bases not matched to a gene: 6. Germline CDR1 reads SGHDT; CDR2 reads YYEEEE. This CDR3 comprises 14 residues. CDR3 nucleotides: TGTGCCAGCAGCCGGGACAGGGGATGGGATGGCTACACCTTC. It specifies CASSRDRGWDGYTF.